This TCR beta chain was documented in a study of blood T cell repertoires in COVID-19. As for the study in general: Sample material is recorded as cDNA or gDNA derived from T cells, B-cell-depleted T cells, or PBMCs.

The CDR3 has 17 residues. Germline CDR1 reads SGHTA; CDR2 reads FQGNSA. Trimming removed 1 base from V and 0 bases from J, with 13 bases in between. Authors' processing steps: Amplification with reference gene primers provided the estimates of nucleated cell counts. Clones were sequenced by immunoSEQ multiplex PCR, and TCRdb holds only the in-frame ones, with some missing. The DNA was the basis for D and trimming; V, J and clone size are from that table. The sample lists under 350,000 clones, approximately 85% occurring once. This chain links TRBV7-2 with TRBJ2-4; D is uncertain. This clonotype was sampled from a human donor in a cohort sampled during active COVID-19. The sequenced sample consisted of peripheral blood. Here the CDR3 DNA reads TGTGCCAGCAGCTTAGAGGCCGCTGGGCTAGCCAAAAACATTCAGTACTTC. Residues: CASSLEAAGLAKNIQYF. The full variable domain, completed using reference TRBV7-2 and TRBJ2-4, is GAGVSQSPSNKVTEKGKDVELRCDPISGHTALYWYRQSLGQGLEFLIYFQGNSAPDKSGLPSDRFSAERTGGSVSTLTIQRTQQEDSAVYLCASSLEAAGLAKNIQYFGAGTRLSVL.